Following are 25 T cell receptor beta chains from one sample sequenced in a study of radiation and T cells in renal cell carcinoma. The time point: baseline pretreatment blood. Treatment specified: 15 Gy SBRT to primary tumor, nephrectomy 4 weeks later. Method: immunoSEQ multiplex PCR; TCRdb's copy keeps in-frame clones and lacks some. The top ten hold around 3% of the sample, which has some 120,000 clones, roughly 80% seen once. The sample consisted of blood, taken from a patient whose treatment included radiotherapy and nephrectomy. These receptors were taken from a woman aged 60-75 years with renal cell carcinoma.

The chain's CDR3 is CASHSSGNEQFF. In DNA form, the CDR3 reads TGTGCCAGCCATAGCAGTGGCAATGAGCAGTTCTTC. The chain recombines TRBV21-1 with TRBJ2-1; TRBD2 is the table's D call and was not checked against the DNA. TRBV21-1 is a recognized pseudogene. The CDR3 contains 12 residues.

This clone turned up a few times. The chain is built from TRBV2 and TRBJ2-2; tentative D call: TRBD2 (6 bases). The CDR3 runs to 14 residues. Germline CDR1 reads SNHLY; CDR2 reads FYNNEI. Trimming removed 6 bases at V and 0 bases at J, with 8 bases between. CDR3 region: CASREGTNTGELFF. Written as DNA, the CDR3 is TGTGCCAGCAGGGAGGGAACGAACACCGGGGAGCTGTTTTTT.

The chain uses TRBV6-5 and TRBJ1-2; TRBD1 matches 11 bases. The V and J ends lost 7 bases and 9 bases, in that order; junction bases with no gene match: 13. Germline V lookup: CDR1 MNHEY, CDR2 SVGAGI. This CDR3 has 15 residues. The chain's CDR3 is CASNTRTGGAVSYTF. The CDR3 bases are TGTGCCAGCAATACACGGACAGGGGGCGCGGTTAGCTACACCTTC.

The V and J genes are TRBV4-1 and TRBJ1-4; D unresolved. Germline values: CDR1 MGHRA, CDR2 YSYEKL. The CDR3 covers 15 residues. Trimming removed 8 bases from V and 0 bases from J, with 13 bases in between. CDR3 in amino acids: CASSPQATTNEKLFF. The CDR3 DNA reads TGCGCCAGCTCTCCCCAGGCAACAACTAATGAAAAACTGTTTTTT.

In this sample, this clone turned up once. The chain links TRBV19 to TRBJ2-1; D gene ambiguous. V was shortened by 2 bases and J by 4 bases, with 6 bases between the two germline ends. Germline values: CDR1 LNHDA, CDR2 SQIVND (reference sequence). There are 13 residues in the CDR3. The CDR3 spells CASSIPRYNEQFF. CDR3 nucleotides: TGTGCCAGTAGTATACCCAGGTACAATGAGCAGTTCTTC.

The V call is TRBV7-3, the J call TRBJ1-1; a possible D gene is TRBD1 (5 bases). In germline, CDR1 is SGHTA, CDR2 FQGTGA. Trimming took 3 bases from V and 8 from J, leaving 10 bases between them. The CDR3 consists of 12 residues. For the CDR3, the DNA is TGTGCCAGCAGCTTGGGGGGTCCCGAAGCTTTCTTT. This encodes CASSLGGPEAFF.

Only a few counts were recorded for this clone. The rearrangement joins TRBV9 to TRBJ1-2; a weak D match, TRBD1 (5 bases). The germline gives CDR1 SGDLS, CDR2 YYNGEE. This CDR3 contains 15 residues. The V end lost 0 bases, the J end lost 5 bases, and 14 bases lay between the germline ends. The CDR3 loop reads CASSVEGAANYGYTF. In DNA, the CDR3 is TGTGCCAGCAGCGTAGAAGGGGCCGCCAATTATGGCTACACCTTC. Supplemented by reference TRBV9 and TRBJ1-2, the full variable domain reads DSGVTQTPKHLITATGQRVTLRCSPRSGDLSVYWYQQSLDQGLQFLIQYYNGEERAKGNILERFSAQQFPDLHSELNLSSLELGDSALYFCASSVEGAANYGYTFGSGTRLTVV.

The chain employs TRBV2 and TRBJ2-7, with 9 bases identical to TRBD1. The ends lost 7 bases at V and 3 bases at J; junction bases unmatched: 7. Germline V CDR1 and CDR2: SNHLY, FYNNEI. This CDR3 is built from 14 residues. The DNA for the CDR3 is TGTGCCAGCACCTGGGACAGGGAGAGCTACGAGCAGTACTTC. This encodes CASTWDRESYEQYF.

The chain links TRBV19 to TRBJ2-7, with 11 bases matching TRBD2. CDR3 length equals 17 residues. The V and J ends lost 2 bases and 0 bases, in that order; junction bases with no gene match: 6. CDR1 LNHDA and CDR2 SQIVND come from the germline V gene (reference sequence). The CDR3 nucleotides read TGTGCCAGTAGTATAACCTCAACTAGCGGGAGCTCCTACGAGCAGTACTTC. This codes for CASSITSTSGSSYEQYF.

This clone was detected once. The CDR3 spells CASSLSLADTSYEQYF. For the CDR3, the DNA is TGTGCCAGCAGCTTATCACTAGCGGACACCTCCTACGAGCAGTACTTC. This sequence joins TRBV5-4 and TRBJ2-7; 8 bases map to TRBD2. Germline lookup yields CDR1 SGHNT and CDR2 YYREEE (reference sequence). The CDR3 is 16 residues long. The J segment lost 0 bases and the V segment lost 2 bases, leaving 7 bases of the junction unmatched.

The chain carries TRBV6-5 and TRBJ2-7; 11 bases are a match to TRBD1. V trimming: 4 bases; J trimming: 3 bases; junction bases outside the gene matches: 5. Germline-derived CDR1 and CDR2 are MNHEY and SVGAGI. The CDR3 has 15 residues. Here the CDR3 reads CASSSPGQGVYEQYF. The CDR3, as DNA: TGTGCCAGCAGTTCCCCGGGACAGGGGGTCTACGAGCAGTACTTC.

The CDR3 region is CAIRPTGGTVTEAFF. The DNA for the CDR3 is TGTGCCATCAGACCGACAGGGGGCACTGTAACTGAAGCTTTCTTT. The genes are TRBV10-3 and TRBJ1-1; TRBD1 agrees at 10 bases. The CDR3 runs 15 residues. Germline CDR1 reads ENHRY; CDR2 reads SYGVKD. With V trimmed by 6 bases and J by 5 bases, 9 bases remained unmatched.

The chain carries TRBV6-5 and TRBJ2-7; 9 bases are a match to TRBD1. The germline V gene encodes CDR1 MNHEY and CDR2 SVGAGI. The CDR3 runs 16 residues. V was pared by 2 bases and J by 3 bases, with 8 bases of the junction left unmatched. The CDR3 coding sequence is TGTGCCAGCAGTTACGGGACAGGGATCGGGTACTACGAGCAGTACTTC. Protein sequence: CASSYGTGIGYYEQYF.

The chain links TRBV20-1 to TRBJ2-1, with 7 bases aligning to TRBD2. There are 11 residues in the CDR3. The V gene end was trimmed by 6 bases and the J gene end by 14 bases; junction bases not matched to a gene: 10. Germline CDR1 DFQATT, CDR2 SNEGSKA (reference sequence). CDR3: CSADQRGWKFF. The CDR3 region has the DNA TGCAGTGCCGACCAGCGGGGTTGGAAGTTCTTC.

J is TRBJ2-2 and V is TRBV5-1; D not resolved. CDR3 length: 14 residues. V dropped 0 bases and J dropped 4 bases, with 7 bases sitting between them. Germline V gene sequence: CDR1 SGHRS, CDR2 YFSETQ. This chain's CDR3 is CASSLDPSTGELFF. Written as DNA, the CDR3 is TGCGCCAGCAGCTTGGACCCCTCCACCGGGGAGCTGTTTTTT.

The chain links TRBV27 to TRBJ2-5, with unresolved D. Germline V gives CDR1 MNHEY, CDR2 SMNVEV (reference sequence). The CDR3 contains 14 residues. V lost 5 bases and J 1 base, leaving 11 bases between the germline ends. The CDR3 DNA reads TGTGCCAGCAGTCCGTCCGGCGGCCAAGAGACCCAGTACTTC. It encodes CASSPSGGQETQYF.

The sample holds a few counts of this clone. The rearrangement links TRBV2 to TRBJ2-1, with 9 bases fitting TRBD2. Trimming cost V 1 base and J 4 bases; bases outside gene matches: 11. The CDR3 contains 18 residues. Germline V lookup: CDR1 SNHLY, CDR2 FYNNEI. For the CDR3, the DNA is TGTGCCAGCAGTGAAGATTACCAGATTAGCGGGAGTTACAATGAGCAGTTCTTC. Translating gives CASSEDYQISGSYNEQFF.

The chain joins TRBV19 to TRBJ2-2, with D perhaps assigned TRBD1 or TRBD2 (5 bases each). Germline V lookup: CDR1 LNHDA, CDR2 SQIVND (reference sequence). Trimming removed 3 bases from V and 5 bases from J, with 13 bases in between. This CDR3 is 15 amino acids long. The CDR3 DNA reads TGTGCCAGTAGTATTGGGCAGGGAGATACCGGGGAGCTGTTTTTT. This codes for CASSIGQGDTGELFF.

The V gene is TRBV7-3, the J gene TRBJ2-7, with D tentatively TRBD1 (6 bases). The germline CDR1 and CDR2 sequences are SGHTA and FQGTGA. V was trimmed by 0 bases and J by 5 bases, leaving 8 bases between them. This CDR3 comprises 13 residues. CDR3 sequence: CASSLTTGNEQYF. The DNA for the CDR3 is TGTGCCAGCAGCTTAACGACAGGCAACGAGCAGTACTTC.

The DNA for the CDR3 is TGTGCCAGCAGTTCCCGACGTGGGGAGGTCTATGGCTACACCTTC. Translated, it gives CASSSRRGEVYGYTF. The chain couples TRBV28 to TRBJ1-2, with D unresolved. Looked up from germline, CDR1 is MDHEN and CDR2 is SYDVKM. The CDR3 spans 15 residues. Trimming removed 4 bases at V and 4 bases at J, with 16 bases between.

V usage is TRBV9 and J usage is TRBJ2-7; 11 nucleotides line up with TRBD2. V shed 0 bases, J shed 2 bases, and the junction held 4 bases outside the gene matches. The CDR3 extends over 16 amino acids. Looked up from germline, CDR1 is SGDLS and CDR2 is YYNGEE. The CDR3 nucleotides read TGTGCCAGCAGCGTAGGCGGTAGCGGGAGGGCCTACGAGCAGTACTTC. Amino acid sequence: CASSVGGSGRAYEQYF.

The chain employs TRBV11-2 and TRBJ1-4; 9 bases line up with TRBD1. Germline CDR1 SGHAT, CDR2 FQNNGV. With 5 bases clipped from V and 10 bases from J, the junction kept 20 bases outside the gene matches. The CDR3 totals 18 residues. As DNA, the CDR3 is TGTGCCAGCAGCCCCACATCTAGTCAAAGGACAGGGGAGGGAAAACTGTTTTTT. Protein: CASSPTSSQRTGEGKLFF.

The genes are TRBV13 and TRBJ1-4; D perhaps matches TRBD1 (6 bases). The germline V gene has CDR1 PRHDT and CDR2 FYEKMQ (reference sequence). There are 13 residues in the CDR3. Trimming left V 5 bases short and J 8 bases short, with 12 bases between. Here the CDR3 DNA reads TGTGCCAGCAGCCCCCCGGGGGGCGAAAAACTGTTTTTT. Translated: CASSPPGGEKLFF.

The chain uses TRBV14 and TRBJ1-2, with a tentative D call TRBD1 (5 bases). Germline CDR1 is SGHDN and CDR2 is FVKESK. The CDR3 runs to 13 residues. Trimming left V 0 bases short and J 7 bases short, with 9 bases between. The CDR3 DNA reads TGTGCCAGCAGCCAAGACCAGGGCGGTGGCTACACCTTC. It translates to CASSQDQGGGYTF.

This CDR3 is CAIRRDRNTEAFF. CDR3 DNA: TGTGCCATCAGACGGGACAGGAACACTGAAGCTTTCTTT. The chain carries TRBV10-3 and TRBJ1-1; the match to TRBD1 covers 7 bases. The CDR3 is 13 residues long. The trim removed 6 bases at V and 1 base at J, leaving 2 bases unmatched. Germline V lookup: CDR1 ENHRY, CDR2 SYGVKD.